This is a list of T cell receptor beta chains from one sample in a study of T-cell memory formation after mild COVID-19. TCRdb redid the calling of the 5' RACE reads with MiXCR, one entry per CDR3 protein. This table has roughly 480,000 distinct CDR3 sequences, about 23% appearing once. The sequenced sample consisted of PBMCs or a T cell subset sorted from them (not recorded which). These receptors all stem from an adult woman who had mild COVID-19 (a few samples of this study predate the infection). Cell type and time point are not known. Both conserved end residues are trimmed from each CDR3.

v_gene,len,CDR3aa
TRBV7-2,12,ASSTWLEAGELF
TRBV5-6,15,ASSPEGRGPLTGELF
TRBV2,13,ASSEGQGFVHEQF
TRBV20-1,9,SAPLGETQY
TRBV5-1,13,ASTTQGSSYNEQF
TRBV12-3/TRBV12-4,12,ASSFWGLQETQY
TRBV12-3/TRBV12-4,15,ASSPDGQVEGYGEQY
TRBV5-4,12,ATRARASTGELF
TRBV7-3,12,ASSLAGGPGELF
TRBV11-3,13,ASSSRSGTGHEAF
TRBV7-8,15,ASTGTVLGDYNSPLH
TRBV29-1,14,SVESGDGANTGELF
TRBV10-3,14,ATSRQTGWTNEKLF
TRBV7-6,14,ASSRLGEGPTDTQY
TRBV5-1,12,ASSLEGVGETQY
TRBV28,13,ASSRPRGLNYEQY
TRBV18,13,ASSPGLAGGHEQF
TRBV15,15,ATSRDRGKRYTDTQY
TRBV9,14,ASSLLGQGASNEQF
TRBV19,13,ASSITGQGNEKLF
TRBV7-9,10,ASILSGGKTD
TRBV19,11,ASSIVRADTQY
TRBV5-1,12,ASSPQGEVQPQH
TRBV24-1,15,ATSDPGAGGYTDTQY
TRBV25-1,11,ASTDSGDQPQH
TRBV12-3/TRBV12-4,13,ASSLSGGRGNEQF
TRBV4-1,13,ASSQEDRSSYEQY
TRBV27,10,ASSFIYGEQF
TRBV9,14,ASSALSAGGLDGYT
TRBV7-6,19,ASSLATGGLGGRALESEQY
TRBV7-9,11,ASRRTDSYEQY
TRBV27,13,ASSFAGASYNEQF
TRBV11-3,12,ASSLHSTGPEQY
TRBV4-1,13,ASRRQGWAGEKLF
TRBV7-9,14,ASSLVGRGDSYEQY
TRBV7-6,12,ASSVDNSGNTIY
TRBV5-1,13,ASSLSSGTYNEQF
TRBV4-1,14,ASSQRAGQGNEKLF
TRBV25-1,11,ASLSATNEKLF
TRBV4-1,14,ASSQGLAGAAGEQF